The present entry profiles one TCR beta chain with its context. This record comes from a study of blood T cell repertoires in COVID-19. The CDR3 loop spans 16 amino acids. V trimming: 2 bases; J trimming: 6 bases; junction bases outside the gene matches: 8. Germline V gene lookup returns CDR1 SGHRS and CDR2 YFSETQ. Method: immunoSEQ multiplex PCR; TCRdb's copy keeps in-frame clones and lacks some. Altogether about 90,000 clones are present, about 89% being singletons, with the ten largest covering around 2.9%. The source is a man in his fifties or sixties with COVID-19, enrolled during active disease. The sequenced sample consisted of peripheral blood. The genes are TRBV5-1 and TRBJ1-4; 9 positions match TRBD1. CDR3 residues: CASSFGARQGDEKLFF. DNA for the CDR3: TGCGCCAGCAGCTTTGGGGCTAGACAGGGGGATGAAAAACTGTTTTTT. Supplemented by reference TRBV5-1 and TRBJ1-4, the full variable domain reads KAGVTQTPRYLIKTRGQQVTLSCSPISGHRSVSWYQQTPGQGLQFLFEYFSETQRNKGNFPGRFSGRQFSNSRSEMNVSTLELGDSALYLCASSFGARQGDEKLFFGSGTQLSVL.